Following are 9 T cell receptor beta chains from one sample sequenced in a study of esophageal squamous cell carcinoma tumors (dated by TCRdb to 2020 to 2023). Library preparation was by 5' RACE. Sequenced using an Illumina MiSeq. A PCR using KAPA HiFi with TCRalpha or TCRbeta constant-region primers and a P20EA primer was followed by a nested second PCR with CA2 or CB2. TCR genes were amplified by unbiased adaptor ligation RT-PCR, with reverse transcription by Superscript III and a polyT18-containing BSL-18E primer. Through fastp at Q25 and MiXCR, TCRdb rebuilt clones from the public reads, retaining in-frame beta chains. Duplicate CDR3 protein sequences are folded into a single record with the most common DNA and genes. Across this sample there are around 5,200 distinct CDR3 sequences, with approximately 23% seen only once. The ten largest clones represent approximately 31% of the sample. The sequenced material came from tumor tissue. These receptors came from a man aged 45-85 years with esophageal squamous cell carcinoma.

This rearrangement joins TRBV14 to TRBJ2-7; D remains unclear. In germline, CDR1 is SGHDN, CDR2 FVKESK. V lost 4 bases and J lost 3, with 4 bases in between. This CDR3 comprises 11 residues. CDR3 in amino acids: CASSRSYEQYF. For the CDR3, the DNA is TGTGCCAGCAGCCGGAGCTACGAGCAGTACTTC.

Relative to its sample, this clonotype is medium-sized (0.01 to 0.1%). V usage is TRBV7-9 and J usage is TRBJ1-2, with D unresolved. Germline CDR1 SEHNR, CDR2 FQNEAQ (reference sequence). The CDR3 has 13 amino acids. V lost 1 base and J lost 7, with 10 bases in between. This CDR3 reads CASSLDIVFGYTF. DNA for the CDR3: TGTGCCAGCAGCTTAGACATAGTGTTTGGCTACACCTTC.

V and J are TRBV25-1 and TRBJ2-7, with D possibly matching TRBD2 (6 bases). Germline V lookup: CDR1 MGHDK, CDR2 SYGVNS. This CDR3 is 14 amino acids long. With 1 base removed from V and 4 bases from J, the gap between germline ends came to 11 bases. CDR3 in amino acids: CASSELGGWYEQYF. The CDR3 DNA reads TGTGCCAGCAGTGAATTGGGGGGTTGGTACGAGCAGTACTTC.

This clonotype was counted only a few times. The DNA of the CDR3 is TGTGCCAGCAGTTTAGCGGGGGGAACCTACAATGAGCAGTTCTTC. It codes for CASSLAGGTYNEQFF. V and J are TRBV6-5 and TRBJ2-1, with 10 bases matching TRBD2. Germline V gene data show CDR1 as MNHEY and CDR2 as SVGAGI. The CDR3 extends over 15 amino acids. The V gene end was trimmed by 4 bases and the J gene end by 2 bases; junction bases not matched to a gene: 2.

Sample share makes this clonotype medium-sized. The V and J genes are TRBV7-9 and TRBJ1-1, with D perhaps TRBD1 (5 bases). The CDR3 totals 12 residues. CDR1 is SEHNR, CDR2 FQNEAQ, per germline (reference sequence). V was clipped by 7 bases and J by 1 base, with 7 bases between them. This CDR3 reads CASKGTNTEAFF. CDR3 bases: TGTGCCAGCAAGGGGACGAACACTGAAGCTTTCTTT. Full variable domain (rest looked up from reference TRBV7-9 and TRBJ1-1): DTGVSQNPRHKITKRGQNVTFRCDPISEHNRLYWYRQTLGQGPEFLTYFQNEAQLEKSRLLSDRFSAERPKGSFSTLEIQRTEQGDSAMYLCASKGTNTEAFFGQGTRLTVV.

This clonotype was picked up a small number of times. The CDR3 loop is CASSYRTELSKNIQYF. The CDR3 region has the DNA TGTGCCAGCAGCTACCGGACAGAACTTTCCAAAAACATTCAGTACTTC. The V gene is TRBV3-1, the J gene TRBJ2-4; possible D gene TRBD1, 6 bases. CDR1 LGHDT and CDR2 YNNKEL come from the germline V gene (reference sequence). The V gene lost 5 bases and the J gene lost 2 bases, with 16 bases spanning the gap. The CDR3 is 16 amino acids.

Judged by abundance, this clonotype is medium-sized. This chain joins TRBV11-2 and TRBJ2-1; 7 positions match TRBD2. CDR1 and CDR2 (germline): SGHAT, FQNNGV. The V gene end was trimmed by 1 base and the J gene end by 2 bases; junction bases not matched to a gene: 2. CDR3 length: 15 residues. The CDR3 loop is CASSLGAGAYNEQFF. The CDR3 DNA follows: TGTGCCAGCAGCTTAGGGGCGGGAGCCTACAATGAGCAGTTCTTC.

In its sample, this clonotype ranks as large. This chain links TRBV7-9 with TRBJ2-1; 11 bases map to TRBD2. The ends lost 5 bases at V and 7 bases at J; junction bases unmatched: 4. Germline V gene sequence: CDR1 SEHNR, CDR2 FQNEAQ (reference sequence). This CDR3 is built from 14 residues. The CDR3 bases are TGTGCCAGCAGCGGGGCTAGCGGGGGGAATGAGCAGTTCTTC. Protein product: CASSGASGGNEQFF.

This clonotype occurred many times. This chain connects TRBV4-2 to TRBJ2-3; 10 nucleotides line up with TRBD2. With 4 bases clipped from V and 4 bases from J, the junction kept 8 bases outside the gene matches. CDR1 and CDR2 (germline): LGHNA, YNFKEQ. The CDR3 loop spans 16 amino acids. The CDR3 sequence is CASSLQAGGGADTQYF. DNA for the CDR3: TGTGCCAGCAGCCTTCAAGCGGGAGGGGGCGCAGATACGCAGTATTTT.